A selection of T cell receptor beta chains follows, all from one sample in a study of shared clonotypes between healthy human individuals. TCRdb's table, derived via immunoSEQ multiplex PCR, lists solely in-frame clones and lacks some. The repertoire holds millions of clones, with over 85% as singletons. Material for sequencing was naive CD4+ T cells sorted from blood. The origin of the receptors is a man aged 18 to 35 in good health. CDR3s include the opening cysteine and the closing phenylalanine or tryptophan. Fields, in order: clone size, J gene, D gene, CDR3 length, V gene, CDR3 protein, CDR3 DNA. A D gene is named only where the DNA matches it firmly. Size is stated for part of the rows, as once, few or many counts, or as a class when the clone is expanded.

>-|TRBJ1-6|-|14|TRBV4-3
CASSQEADNSPLHF
TGCGCCAGCAGCCAAGAAGCGGATAATTCACCCCTCCACTTT
>once|TRBJ2-3|TRBD1|16|TRBV11-2
CASSQGVMKGADTQYF
TGTGCCAGCAGCCAGGGGGTGATGAAAGGCGCAGATACGCAGTATTTT
>once|TRBJ2-2|TRBD2|16|TRBV2
CASSLSGRTNTGELFF
TGTGCCAGCAGTCTTAGCGGGAGGACCAACACCGGGGAGCTGTTTTTT
>-|TRBJ1-1|-|11|TRBV29-1
CSFGQNTEAFF
TGCAGCTTCGGCCAGAACACTGAAGCTTTCTTT
>once|TRBJ1-2|-|17|TRBV30
CAWSAYKMGAENYGYTF
TGTGCCTGGAGTGCTTATAAAATGGGGGCAGAAAACTATGGCTACACCTTC
>-|TRBJ2-5|-|15|TRBV11-2
CASSFNTGTSETQYF
TGTGCCAGCAGCTTCAATACCGGGACCTCTGAGACCCAGTACTTC
>-|TRBJ2-2|-|14|TRBV7-9
CASSSPRGTGELFF
TGTGCCAGCAGCTCGCCTAGGGGGACCGGGGAGCTGTTTTTT
>-|TRBJ1-5|-|16|TRBV6-1
CASSESGGRVGQPQHF
TGTGCCAGCAGTGAATCCGGAGGGAGGGTGGGGCAGCCCCAGCATTTT
>-|TRBJ2-3|-|16|TRBV5-1
CASSLAVRGDTDTQYF
TGCGCCAGCAGCTTGGCCGTGAGGGGGGACACAGATACGCAGTATTTT
>-|TRBJ2-4|-|15|TRBV11-2
CASSLDRLAKNIQYF
TGTGCCAGCAGCTTAGATAGGTTAGCCAAAAACATTCAGTACTTC
>-|TRBJ2-7|-|14|TRBV11-2
CASSPSWVDYEQYF
TGTGCCAGCAGCCCAAGTTGGGTCGACTACGAGCAGTACTTC
>-|TRBJ2-7|TRBD1|13|TRBV9
CASSVEGGGEQYF
TGTGCCAGCAGCGTAGAAGGGGGCGGCGAGCAGTACTTC
>-|TRBJ2-6|-|16|TRBV5-1
CASSPTGSSGANVLTF
TGCGCCAGCAGCCCCACAGGAAGCTCTGGGGCCAACGTCCTGACTTTC
>-|TRBJ1-6|TRBD1|17|TRBV9
CASSVTFQGEANSPLHF
TGTGCCAGCAGCGTTACCTTCCAGGGGGAGGCGAATTCACCCCTCCACTTT
>once|TRBJ2-1|-|16|TRBV27
CASSVISGTSYNEQFF
TGTGCCAGCAGCGTGATATCGGGAACCTCCTACAATGAGCAGTTCTTC
>-|TRBJ1-3|-|17|TRBV7-7
CASSPSTGSRSGNTIYF
TGTGCTAGCAGCCCTTCAACAGGGTCGCGCTCTGGAAACACCATATATTTT
>-|TRBJ2-5|TRBD1|13|TRBV5-1
CASSEQGWETQYF
TGCGCCAGCAGTGAACAGGGGTGGGAGACCCAGTACTTC
>-|TRBJ2-7|TRBD2|17|TRBV30
CAWRPSRGGLAGYEQYF
TGTGCCTGGAGGCCATCCCGGGGGGGACTAGCGGGATACGAGCAGTACTTC
>-|TRBJ1-4|-|16|TRBV7-9
CASSASGGGTNEKLFF
TGTGCCAGCAGCGCCTCTGGGGGAGGCACTAATGAAAAACTGTTTTTT
>-|TRBJ1-2|-|13|TRBV6-1
CASSVKANYGYTF
TGTGCCAGCAGTGTCAAAGCTAACTATGGCTACACCTTC
>-|TRBJ1-3|-|16|TRBV6-5
CASSSPWGGSGNTIYF
TGTGCCAGCAGTTCCCCATGGGGAGGCTCTGGAAACACCATATATTTT
>-|TRBJ2-5|-|17|TRBV5-4
CASSSGELVGGGETQYF
TGTGCCAGCAGCTCCGGGGAGCTCGTGGGAGGGGGAGAGACCCAGTACTTC
>-|TRBJ1-1|-|13|TRBV7-2
CASSPSLNTEAFF
TGTGCCAGCAGCCCATCCTTGAACACTGAAGCTTTCTTT
>-|TRBJ2-3|-|13|TRBV5-4
CASSSGDTDTQYF
TGTGCCAGCAGCTCGGGAGACACAGATACGCAGTATTTT
>-|TRBJ1-1|TRBD1|13|TRBV30
CAWSKGASTEAFF
TGTGCCTGGAGTAAGGGGGCGTCCACTGAAGCTTTCTTT
>-|TRBJ2-7|-|15|TRBV5-4
CASSLGQGLTYEQYF
TGTGCCAGCAGCTTGGGTCAGGGTCTAACCTACGAGCAGTACTTC
>-|TRBJ1-5|-|13|TRBV6-5
CASSYSSGQPQHF
TGTGCCAGCAGTTACTCGAGCGGCCAGCCCCAGCATTTT
>-|TRBJ1-6|-|15|TRBV6-1
CASSLTGSYNSPLHF
TGTGCCAGCAGCCTGACAGGCTCCTATAATTCACCCCTCCACTTT
>-|TRBJ1-1|-|13|TRBV29-1
CSVESGESTEAFF
TGCAGCGTTGAAAGTGGAGAAAGCACTGAAGCTTTCTTT
>-|TRBJ1-2|-|17|TRBV2
CASSVERFRGADYGYTF
TGTGCCAGCAGTGTTGAGCGCTTCCGGGGCGCCGACTATGGCTACACCTTC
>-|TRBJ2-7|-|12|TRBV2
CASRPAVDEQYF
TGTGCCAGCAGACCAGCGGTGGACGAGCAGTACTTC
>-|TRBJ1-3|-|15|TRBV28
CASSGPGSVRNTIYF
TGTGCCAGCAGTGGCCCCGGCAGTGTCAGAAACACCATATATTTT
>-|TRBJ2-7|TRBD1|14|TRBV7-9
CASSLRQGAYEQYF
TGTGCCAGCAGCTTAAGACAGGGCGCCTACGAGCAGTACTTC
>once|TRBJ2-2|-|14|TRBV18
CASSPASRPRELFF
TGTGCCAGCTCGCCCGCGTCGAGACCCAGGGAGCTGTTTTTT
>-|TRBJ1-1|-|16|TRBV7-9
CASSLWSRTMNTEAFF
TGTGCCAGCAGTTTATGGTCACGGACTATGAACACTGAAGCTTTCTTT
>once|TRBJ1-6|-|16|TRBV7-2
CASSLGISSYNSPLHF
TGTGCCAGCAGCTTAGGGATTAGCTCCTATAATTCACCCCTCCACTTT